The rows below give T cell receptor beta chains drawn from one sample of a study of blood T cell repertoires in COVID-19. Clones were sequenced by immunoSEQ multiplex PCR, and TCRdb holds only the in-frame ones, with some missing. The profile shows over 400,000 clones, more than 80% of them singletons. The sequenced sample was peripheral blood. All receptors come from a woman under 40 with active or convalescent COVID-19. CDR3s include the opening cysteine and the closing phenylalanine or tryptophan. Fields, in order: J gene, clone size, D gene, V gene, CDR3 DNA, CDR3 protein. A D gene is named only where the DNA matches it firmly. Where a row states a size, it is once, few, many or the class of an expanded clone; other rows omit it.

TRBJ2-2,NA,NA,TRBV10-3,TGTGCCATCAGTGAGCCTGGACAGCCCTCGGGCGGGGAGCTGTTTTTT,CAISEPGQPSGGELFF
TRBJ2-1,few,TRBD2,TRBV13,TGTGCCAGCAGCTTACGGACTAGCGGGAGGAGGGATGAGCAGTTCTTC,CASSLRTSGRRDEQFF
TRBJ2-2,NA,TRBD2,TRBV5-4,TGTGCCAGCAGCTTGGTAGCGGGAGACACCGGGGAGCTGTTTTTT,CASSLVAGDTGELFF
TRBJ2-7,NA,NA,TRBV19,TGTGCCAGTAGGGCAGGTGGTTACGAGCAGTACTTC,CASRAGGYEQYF
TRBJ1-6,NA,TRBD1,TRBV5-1,TGCGCCAGCGGCACAGGGGGGGGAAATTCACCCCTCCACTTT,CASGTGGGNSPLHF
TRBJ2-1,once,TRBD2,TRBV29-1,TGCAGCGTCCCTTGGGGGGGACGCCTTGACTTCGAGCAGTTCTTC,CSVPWGGRLDFEQFF
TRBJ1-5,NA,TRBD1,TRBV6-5,TGTGCCAGCAGCGGACAGGGGTATAGCAATCAGCCCCAGCATTTT,CASSGQGYSNQPQHF
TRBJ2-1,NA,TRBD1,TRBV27,TGTGCCAGCAGTTCTCGGACAGGGGGTATAACCTACAATGAGCAGTTCTTC,CASSSRTGGITYNEQFF
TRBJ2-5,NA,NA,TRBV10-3,TGTGCCATCAGTGTTGTAAAAGAGACCCAGTACTTC,CAISVVKETQYF
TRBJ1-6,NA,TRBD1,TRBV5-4,TGTGCCAGCAGCTTGGACAGGGGGCACTCACCCCTCCACTTT,CASSLDRGHSPLHF
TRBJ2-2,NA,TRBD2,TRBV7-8,TGTGCCAGCAGCTTAAATGCGGGAGGGTTCACCGGGGAGCTGTTTTTT,CASSLNAGGFTGELFF
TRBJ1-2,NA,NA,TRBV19,TGTGCCAGTAGCATACAGGGTAGCTATGGCTACACCTTC,CASSIQGSYGYTF
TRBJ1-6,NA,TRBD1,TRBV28,TGTGCCAGCACCCCCCTCAGGACAGGGGTAAATTCACCCCTCCACTTT,CASTPLRTGVNSPLHF
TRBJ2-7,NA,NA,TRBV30,TGTGCCTGGAGTGTACAGTCGGTGGCCTACGAGCAGTACTTC,CAWSVQSVAYEQYF
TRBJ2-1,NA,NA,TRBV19,TGTGCCAGTAGTCTCCTTATAGGGACTTACGGCAATGAGCAGTTCTTC,CASSLLIGTYGNEQFF
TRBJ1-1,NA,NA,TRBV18,TGTGCCAGCTCACCCCGCATAGGGGGAAACACTGAAGCTTTCTTT,CASSPRIGGNTEAFF
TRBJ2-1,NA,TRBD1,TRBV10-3,TGTGCCATCAGCGGGACAGGTCAGGGCAATGAGCAGTTCTTC,CAISGTGQGNEQFF
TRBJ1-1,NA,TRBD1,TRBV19,TGTGCCAGTAGTATGGGGACAGGTACTTTTAATATCAAAGCTTTCTTT,CASSMGTGTFNIKAFF
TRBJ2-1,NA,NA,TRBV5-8,TGTGCCAGCAGCTTGGCCAGATTCAATGAGCAGTTCTTC,CASSLARFNEQFF
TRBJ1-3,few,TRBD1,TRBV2,TGTGCCAGCAGGGGGACAGGGGTCTCTGGAAACACCATATATTTT,CASRGTGVSGNTIYF
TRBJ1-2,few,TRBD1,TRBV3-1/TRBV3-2,TGTGCCAGCAGGACAGGGGGCTCCTATGGCTACACCTTC,CASRTGGSYGYTF
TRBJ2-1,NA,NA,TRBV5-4,TGTGCCAGCAGCTTGGGGCCCTCTGGGCTAGGGGGTTACAATGAGCAGTTCTTC,CASSLGPSGLGGYNEQFF
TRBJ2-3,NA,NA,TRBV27,TGTGCCAGCCTGGGGCAGGGCAGCACAGATACGCAGTATTTT,CASLGQGSTDTQYF
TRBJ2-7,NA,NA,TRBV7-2,TGTGCCAGCAGCCAGGGCCCCTACGAGCAGTACTTC,CASSQGPYEQYF
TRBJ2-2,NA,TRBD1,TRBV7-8,TGTGCCAGCAGCCAACACAGGGGATATGACGGGGAGCTGTTTTTT,CASSQHRGYDGELFF
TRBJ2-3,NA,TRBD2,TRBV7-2,TGTGCCAGCAGCTTAGGGTTGAGACTAGCGGGAGGGGGGGATACGCAGTATTTT,CASSLGLRLAGGGDTQYF
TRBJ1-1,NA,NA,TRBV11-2,TGTGCCAGCAGCCTCCTCCCGGGACACACTAACACTGAAGCTTTCTTT,CASSLLPGHTNTEAFF
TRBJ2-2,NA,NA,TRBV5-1,TGCGCCAGCGCCCTAGGGGCTTTGGGGACCGGGGAGCTGTTTTTT,CASALGALGTGELFF
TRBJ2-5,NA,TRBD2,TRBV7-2,TGTGCCAGCAGTCTTACGAGACTAGCGGGAGGAAACCAAGAGACCCAGTACTTC,CASSLTRLAGGNQETQYF
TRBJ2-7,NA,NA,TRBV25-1,TGTGCCAGCAGTGGCCCTGGGAGTTACGAGCAGTACTTC,CASSGPGSYEQYF
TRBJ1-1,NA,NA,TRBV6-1,TGTGCCAGCAGTGATCCTCAGGGGCCCACTGAAGCTTTCTTT,CASSDPQGPTEAFF
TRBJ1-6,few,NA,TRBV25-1,TGTGCCAGCAGTGAATCCAGCTCGGGGATTTTGATGAATTCACCCCTCCACTTT,CASSESSSGILMNSPLHF
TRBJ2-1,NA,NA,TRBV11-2,TGTGCCAGCAGCACGAGTCCAGGGGCCCAATACAATGAGCAGTTCTTC,CASSTSPGAQYNEQFF
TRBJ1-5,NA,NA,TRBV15,TGTGCCACCAGCAGAGATGGGGGAGGAAGTCAGCCCCAGCATTTT,CATSRDGGGSQPQHF